One sample yielded the 32 T cell receptor beta chains listed below, sequenced in a study of blood T cells in healthy people across ages. Then a second PCR, running about 6 to 12 cycles, was carried out with a sample-barcoded 5' primer and a J-beta primer mix. TCRdb ran MiXCR on the 5' RACE reads and lists one entry per CDR3 protein. The sample has nearly 1 million distinct CDR3 sequences, 51% seen once. Sample: blood. Every receptor here comes from a woman between 55 and 75 years old in good health.

The chain couples TRBV9 to TRBJ2-1, with 10 bases lining up with TRBD2. The junction had 8 bases not matched to a gene; V was cut back by 3 bases and J by 2 bases. Germline values: CDR1 SGDLS, CDR2 YYNGEE. The CDR3 totals 17 residues. The CDR3 region has the DNA TGTGCCAGCAGCGCTCTAGCGGGGGCCACCCCCTACAATGAGCAGTTCTTC. It specifies CASSALAGATPYNEQFF.

This clonotype has only a few counts. This chain joins TRBV5-1 and TRBJ2-1, with TRBD2 as a possible D gene (6 bases). V shed 0 bases and J shed 12 bases, with 16 bases lying between them. This CDR3 contains 14 residues. Per germline, CDR1 SGHRS and CDR2 YFSETQ. CDR3 nucleotide sequence: TGCGCCAGCAGCTTGGGCATGTCGACTAGGGGGCAGTTCTTC. As protein: CASSLGMSTRGQFF. Looking up the rest from reference TRBV5-1 and TRBJ2-1 gives the full variable domain: KAGVTQTPRYLIKTRGQQVTLSCSPISGHRSVSWYQQTPGQGLQFLFEYFSETQRNKGNFPGRFSGRQFSNSRSEMNVSTLELGDSALYLCASSLGMSTRGQFFGPGTRLTVL.

This clonotype appeared a few times. The chain combines TRBV12-3 or TRBV12-4 with TRBJ2-7; TRBD2 matches 11 bases. The CDR3 totals 18 residues. V was clipped by 3 bases and J by 0 bases; unmatched bases: 10. DNA of the CDR3: TGTGCCAGCAGTTTTTCCGGGACTAGCGGAAAAAGCTCCTACGAGCAGTACTTC. It encodes CASSFSGTSGKSSYEQYF.

This clonotype came up once. This rearrangement joins TRBV6-6 to TRBJ2-1, with TRBD1 matching 7 bases. The DNA end is more similar to TRBJ2-7, so the J call may be wrong. The CDR3 runs 15 residues. Germline CDR1 reads MNHNY; CDR2 reads SVGAGI (reference sequence). CDR3 amino acids: CASSPPGQSYNEQYF. The DNA for the CDR3 is TGTGCCAGCAGTCCTCCGGGACAGAGCTACAATGAGCAGTACTTC.

The chain employs TRBV7-2 and TRBJ2-3, with 8 positions matching TRBD2. Germline V lookup: CDR1 SGHTA, CDR2 FQGNSA. There are 14 residues in the CDR3. V shed 5 bases and J 6 bases; nucleotides not matched to a gene: 7. CDR3 bases: TGTGCCAGCAGCCCGGGACTAGTTCTTGATACGCAGTATTTT. Encoded protein: CASSPGLVLDTQYF.

The J gene is TRBJ2-3, the V gene TRBV4-1, with TRBD2 matching 14 bases. This CDR3 region has 16 residues. With V trimmed by 3 bases and J by 4 bases, 3 bases remained unmatched. Germline CDR1 and CDR2: MGHRA and YSYEKL. The CDR3 coding sequence is TGCGCCAGCAGCCAGGGACTAGCGGGAGTTCCAGATACGCAGTATTTT. Its protein is CASSQGLAGVPDTQYF.

The chain recombines TRBV18 with TRBJ2-2; D unclear. Trimming shortened V by 4 bases and J by 2 bases, and 11 bases separated the two germline ends. Germline CDR1 and CDR2: KGHSH and LQKENI. The CDR3 has 15 amino acids. Written as DNA, the CDR3 is TGTGCCAGCTCACAGACTGGGGAAAACACCGGGGAGCTGTTTTTT. It codes for CASSQTGENTGELFF. Based on the CDR3 plus reference TRBV18 and TRBJ2-2, the full variable domain is NAGVMQNPRHLVRRRGQEARLRCSPMKGHSHVYWYRQLPEEGLKFMVYLQKENIIDESGMPKERFSAEFPKEGPSILRIQQVVRGDSAAYFCASSQTGENTGELFFGEGSRLTVL.

This sequence joins TRBV6-5 and TRBJ2-1, with TRBD1 identical over 7 bases. V was clipped by 5 bases and J by 7 bases; unmatched bases: 11. Germline assignment: CDR1 MNHEY and CDR2 SVGAGI. The CDR3 runs to 15 residues. CDR3 bases: TGTGCCAGCAGTAAAAGACAGGGTGGGCGAAATGAGCAGTTCTTC. Translation gives CASSKRQGGRNEQFF.

The sample holds a few counts of this clonotype. The chain combines TRBV6-2 or TRBV6-3 with TRBJ2-5; 10 bases map to TRBD1. There are 16 residues in the CDR3. Losses at the gene ends were 5 bases for V and 5 bases for J; bases not matched to a gene: 11. From germline, CDR1 is MNHEY and CDR2 SVGEGT. CDR3 amino acids: CASSLAGTGVRETQYF. The CDR3 coding sequence is TGTGCCAGCAGTCTAGCTGGGACAGGGGTACGGGAGACCCAGTACTTC.

The genes are TRBV29-1 and TRBJ2-5; 9 bases are shared with TRBD2. Per the germline V gene, CDR1 is SQVTM and CDR2 is ANQGSEA. This CDR3 contains 13 residues. V lost 4 bases and J lost 3; bases outside the gene matches: 3. The CDR3 nucleotides are TGCAGCGTTGCTTTAGCGGGAGAAGAGACCCAGTACTTC. This gives the protein CSVALAGEETQYF.

This clonotype was counted a few times. The chain uses TRBV27 and TRBJ2-7; 12 nucleotides match TRBD2. The CDR3 is made up of 17 amino acids. The V gene's germline CDR1 is MNHEY and CDR2 SMNVEV (reference sequence). The V and J ends lost 6 bases and 2 bases, in that order; junction bases with no gene match: 11. The CDR3 region is CASSKLLGLAGTYEQYF. The CDR3 DNA reads as TGTGCCAGCAGCAAACTTTTAGGACTAGCGGGAACCTACGAGCAGTACTTC.

This clonotype was counted at least ten times. V is TRBV5-1 and J is TRBJ2-3; TRBD2 agrees at 7 bases. CDR1 SGHRS and CDR2 YFSETQ come from the germline V gene. V gave up 6 bases and J gave up 5 bases; unmatched junction bases: 3. The CDR3 consists of 12 residues. The CDR3 is CASNLAGDTQYF. CDR3 nucleotide sequence: TGCGCCAGCAACTTAGCGGGAGATACGCAGTATTTT.

The chain uses TRBV5-1 and TRBJ2-1; TRBD2 matches 10 bases. Germline V gives CDR1 SGHRS, CDR2 YFSETQ. This CDR3 has 19 amino acids. With V trimmed by 4 bases and J by 8 bases, 21 bases remained unmatched. CDR3 residues: CASSPPPTTLAGEGYEQFF. The CDR3 DNA reads TGCGCCAGCAGCCCTCCACCTACTACCCTAGCGGGAGAGGGCTATGAGCAGTTCTTC.

On this clonotype itself: One end of the junction does not line up with germline, which may come from a read error. The chain recombines TRBV12-3 or TRBV12-4 with TRBJ2-1; D is unclear. This CDR3 contains 11 residues. The chain's CDR3 is CASSFGDERFF. DNA of the CDR3: TGTGCCAGCAGTTTTGGGGATGAGCGGTTCTTC.

This clonotype was seen more than once but under ten times. The genes are TRBV29-1 and TRBJ2-7, with 8 bases matching TRBD2. Germline values: CDR1 SQVTM, CDR2 ANQGSEA. J gave up 5 bases and V 1 base, and 4 bases lay outside the gene matches. This CDR3 is built from 13 residues. CDR3 bases: TGCAGCGTTGAAGGAGCGGGAGTCGACGAGCAGTACTTC. The encoded protein is CSVEGAGVDEQYF.

This clonotype was recorded at least ten times. This rearrangement joins TRBV20-1 to TRBJ2-1; TRBD2 matches 12 bases. J lost 9 bases, V lost 6 bases, and 12 bases had no gene match. In germline, CDR1 is DFQATT, CDR2 SNEGSKA (reference sequence). The CDR3 contains 15 residues. CDR3 DNA sequence: TGCAGTGCAAACCAGAGGACTAGCGGGACTCGTGAGCAGTTCTTC. Its protein is CSANQRTSGTREQFF.

Turning to this clonotype: The junction shows a germline mismatch at one end, possibly a read error. The gene calls are TRBV9 and TRBJ2-3; TRBD2 might be the D (6 bases). Germline lookup yields CDR1 SGDLS and CDR2 YYNGEE. The CDR3 totals 15 residues. The CDR3 region has the DNA TGTGCCGGCAGCGTCGTGTCTAGCGGCACAGATACGCAGTATTTT. It yields the protein CAGSVVSSGTDTQYF.

As DNA, the CDR3 is TGCAGTGCTTCGGGCGACAAATCCTACGAGCAGTACTTC. It encodes CSASGDKSYEQYF. V usage is TRBV20-1 and J usage is TRBJ2-7, with D unclear. The CDR3 is 13 residues long. Trimming pared 5 bases from V and 1 base from J, leaving 12 bases between. Germline V gene data show CDR1 as DFQATT and CDR2 as SNEGSKA (reference sequence).

V usage is TRBV12-3 or TRBV12-4 and J usage is TRBJ1-6, with D perhaps matching TRBD1 (6 bases). There are 14 residues in the CDR3. Trimming stripped 3 bases from V and 9 bases from J, with 12 bases between. For the CDR3, the DNA is TGTGCCAGCAGTTTCGCCAGGGGTACTTCACCCCTCCACTTT. This sequence encodes CASSFARGTSPLHF.

This clonotype was picked up a small number of times. The chain couples TRBV25-1 to TRBJ1-2; no clear D gene. V was pared by 2 bases and J by 4 bases, with 8 bases between. The CDR3 consists of 13 residues. The germline V gene has CDR1 MGHDK and CDR2 SYGVNS. CDR3 amino acids: CASSEGAVYGYTF. The DNA of the CDR3 is TGTGCCAGCAGTGAAGGCGCTGTCTATGGCTACACCTTC.

There are a few counts of this clonotype. This sequence joins TRBV12-5 and TRBJ2-3; a possible D gene is TRBD1 (6 bases). Germline V gene data show CDR1 as LGHNT and CDR2 as FRNRAP. The CDR3 loop spans 13 amino acids. Trimming shortened V by 6 bases and J by 1 base, and 8 bases separated the two germline ends. Here the CDR3 reads CASGTGGTDTQYF. For the CDR3, the DNA is TGTGCTAGTGGGACAGGAGGCACAGATACGCAGTATTTT.

The genes are TRBV28 and TRBJ2-3; D possibly corresponds to TRBD2 (5 bases). CDR1 is MDHEN and CDR2 is SYDVKM in the germline V gene. V was trimmed by 7 bases and J by 4 bases, leaving 21 bases between them. The CDR3 has 16 residues. The CDR3 nucleotides read TGTGCCAGCATATCATCAGGAAGCGAGGGTTCAGATACGCAGTATTTT. Protein sequence: CASISSGSEGSDTQYF.

This chain joins TRBV3-1 and TRBJ2-5, with D possibly being TRBD1 (5 bases). Germline V gene lookup returns CDR1 LGHDT and CDR2 YNNKEL (reference sequence). This CDR3 region has 14 residues. Trimming left V 4 bases short and J 7 bases short, with 16 bases between. The CDR3 loop reads CASSPTRQLRTQYF. The CDR3 nucleotides are TGTGCCAGCAGCCCAACTCGACAGCTTCGGACCCAGTACTTC.

V usage is TRBV25-1 and J usage is TRBJ2-3, with D perhaps TRBD1 or TRBD2 (6 bases each). Looked up from germline, CDR1 is MGHDK and CDR2 is SYGVNS. V was trimmed by 7 bases and J by 7 bases, leaving 18 bases between them. The CDR3 is 14 residues long. The chain's CDR3 is CASIQGGSAHTQYF. CDR3 nucleotides: TGTGCCAGCATCCAAGGGGGGAGCGCCCATACGCAGTATTTT.

On this clonotype itself: A much larger clonotype is one base distant, so this may be a read error. V gene TRBV7-2 combines with J gene TRBJ1-5; tentatively, D is TRBD1 (6 bases). Germline assignment: CDR1 SGHTA and CDR2 FQGNSA. Trimming took off 3 bases at V and 10 bases at J, with 13 bases between the two ends. The CDR3 contains 13 residues. In nucleotides, the CDR3 is TGTGCCAGCAGCTTTAGACAGGACTCCCCCCAGCATTTT. Protein sequence: CASSFRQDSPQHF.

The V call is TRBV28, the J call TRBJ2-4; 11 positions match TRBD2. TRBJ2-5 matches the DNA end more closely, so the J call is doubtful. The length of the CDR3 is 15 residues. Germline values: CDR1 MDHEN, CDR2 SYDVKM. In DNA, the CDR3 is TGTGCCAGCGGGACTAGCGGCCTGGCTGGGGAGACCCAGTACTTC. Residues: CASGTSGLAGETQYF.

This chain links TRBV20-1 with TRBJ1-5; D is possibly TRBD1 (6 bases). The CDR3 totals 11 residues. V was cut by 3 bases and J by 9 bases, with 9 bases left in between. CDR1 DFQATT and CDR2 SNEGSKA come from the germline V gene (reference sequence). The CDR3 DNA reads TGCAGTGCTAGCTCAGGGGCGCCCCAGCATTTT. Translating gives CSASSGAPQHF.

The chain employs TRBV7-7 and TRBJ2-1; TRBD2 matches 10 bases. The length of the CDR3 is 15 residues. Germline V gene sequence: CDR1 SSHAT, CDR2 FNYEAQ (reference sequence). V was pared by 5 bases and J by 5 bases, with 6 bases of the junction left unmatched. CDR3 sequence reads: CASSQGTSANNEQFF. As DNA, the CDR3 is TGTGCCAGCAGCCAGGGGACTAGCGCTAACAATGAGCAGTTCTTC.

A few counts support this clonotype. The chain is built from TRBV29-1 and TRBJ2-1; D gene uncertain. Trimming cost V 4 bases and J 4 bases, with 11 bases left between them. This CDR3 is built from 13 residues. Germline CDR1 is SQVTM and CDR2 is ANQGSEA. DNA for the CDR3: TGCAGCGTTGTAGGCAGTACTTACAATGAGCAGTTCTTC. This translates into CSVVGSTYNEQFF.

This clonotype was seen at least ten times. The chain recombines TRBV29-1 with TRBJ2-1, with D perhaps TRBD1 (5 bases). Trimming stripped 3 bases from V and 3 bases from J, with 6 bases between. The germline gives CDR1 SQVTM, CDR2 ANQGSEA. The CDR3 consists of 12 residues. This CDR3 is CSVDQGYNEQFF. The CDR3 nucleotides read TGCAGCGTTGACCAGGGCTACAATGAGCAGTTCTTC.

As concerns this clonotype: This may stem from a read error, because a much larger clone lies one nucleotide away. This sequence joins TRBV12-3 or TRBV12-4 and TRBJ2-7; a weak D match, TRBD1 (5 bases). The CDR3 length is 12 residues. CDR3 loop: CANSFVGVEQYF. The CDR3 DNA sequence: TGTGCCAACAGTTTCGTAGGGGTCGAGCAGTACTTC.

This clonotype was counted once. V gene TRBV28 combines with J gene TRBJ2-7, with a weak D call TRBD2 (5 bases). This CDR3 contains 13 residues. V dropped 10 bases and J dropped 0 bases, with 13 bases sitting between them. CDR1 and CDR2 from the germline V gene are MDHEN and SYDVKM. CDR3 nucleotides: TGTGCCATCAGGACTCAAGGCTCCTACGAGCAGTACTTC. This codes for CAIRTQGSYEQYF.